Below, 5 T cell receptor beta chains from the same sample are listed, as sequenced in a study of blood T cells in healthy people across ages (dated by TCRdb to the mid-2010s). Library method: 5' RACE. Sequencing was carried out with an Illumina HiSeq 2500. A second PCR of roughly 6 to 11 cycles was run with a J-beta primer mix and a sample-barcoded 5' primer. The raw public data were reprocessed by TCRdb itself: fastp quality trimming at Q25, MiXCR clonotype calling, in-frame beta chains only. Every CDR3 protein is listed once, alongside the most common genes and DNA of its rows. The sample table contains roughly 800,000 distinct CDR3 sequences; only one count was recorded for 25% of them. Roughly a tenth of the sample is held by the ten biggest clonotypes. This same sample was also part of a study on T cells of mothers and their children.

Sequenced material: blood. These receptors were obtained from a boy aged 10-17 years in good health.

The V gene is TRBV7-2, the J gene TRBJ2-1; 7 positions agree with TRBD1. The CDR3 runs to 16 residues. Trimming cost V 2 bases and J 6 bases; bases outside gene matches: 10. The germline V gene encodes CDR1 SGHTA and CDR2 FQGNSA. CDR3 in amino acids: CASSLLGTAAGNEQFF. CDR3 nucleotides: TGTGCCAGCAGCTTATTGGGGACAGCCGCGGGCAATGAGCAGTTCTTC.

In this sample, this clonotype turned up a few times. This chain links TRBV5-1 with TRBJ1-4, with unresolved D. Trimming removed 0 bases from V and 4 bases from J, with 13 bases in between. CDR3 size: 16 residues. CDR1 is SGHRS, CDR2 YFSETQ, per germline. CDR3 sequence (DNA): TGCGCCAGCAGCTTGGTGGATTCGAGTTATAATGAAAAACTGTTTTTT. The encoded protein is CASSLVDSSYNEKLFF.

This clonotype was detected a few times. V gene TRBV6-2 or TRBV6-3 combines with J gene TRBJ1-2, with D unresolved. V lost 6 bases to trimming and J lost 0 bases, with 14 bases between them. Germline assignment: CDR1 MNHEY and CDR2 SVGEGT. The CDR3 is made up of 15 amino acids. CDR3: CASSSTGPPNYGYTF. The CDR3 bases are TGTGCCAGCAGCTCCACCGGGCCACCTAACTATGGCTACACCTTC.

This clonotype was observed a few times. The chain recombines TRBV6-1 with TRBJ2-7, with TRBD1 matching over 7 bases. Germline V gene lookup returns CDR1 MNHNS and CDR2 SASEGT. J gave up 3 bases and V 7 bases, and 15 bases lay outside the gene matches. CDR3 length equals 16 residues. For the CDR3, the DNA is TGTGCCAGCATTCTGACCGGGACAGCGACGTTCTACGAGCAGTACTTC. Protein sequence: CASILTGTATFYEQYF.

This clonotype was seen a few times. The CDR3 spells CASSTSGGGSYNEQFF. DNA of the CDR3: TGTGCCAGCAGCACCAGCGGGGGGGGCTCCTACAATGAGCAGTTCTTC. This chain connects TRBV7-9 to TRBJ2-1; 10 nucleotides agree with TRBD2. Losses at the gene ends were 5 bases for V and 0 bases for J; bases not matched to a gene: 4. CDR3 length: 16 residues. CDR1 is SEHNR and CDR2 is FQNEAQ in the germline V gene (reference sequence).